This TCR beta chain was identified during a study of blood T cell repertoires in COVID-19. For the study at large: PBMCs, B-cell-depleted T cells, or T cells were the source of the cDNA or gDNA that made up the material.

Germline V gives CDR1 SGHTA, CDR2 FQGNSA. Germline trimming cut 5 bases from V and 3 bases from J; bases unmatched to any gene: 10. The CDR3 runs 17 residues. Repertoires were generated with immunoSEQ multiplex PCR, while TCRdb's copy carries only in-frame clones and drops some. The sample shows 240,000 or so clones, over 65% of them seen only once. The sample consisted of peripheral blood. The chain employs TRBV7-2 and TRBJ2-7; TRBD2 agrees at 13 bases. This clonotype was sampled from a woman aged 80 or older with acute or convalescent COVID-19. In DNA form, the CDR3 reads TGTGCCAGCAGCCTTACTAGCGGGAGGGCGAATCACTACGAGCAGTACTTC. As protein: CASSLTSGRANHYEQYF.